The 13 T cell receptor beta chains below come from one sample, sequenced in a study of molecular identifiers for immune sequencing clone quantification. From the PCR reads, TCRdb called clonotypes with MiXCR, one entry per CDR3 protein. The table lists approximately 680,000 distinct CDR3 sequences, about 25% of them singletons. Sequenced input: naive CD8+ T cells from blood, with Jurkat cell RNA spiked in. Specified subset: FACS-sorted CD8+CD4-CCR7+CD45RA+ naive T cells. The receptors stem from a human donor in good health. Some libraries in this study had Jurkat cell RNA spiked in.

This clonotype was found many times. The chain is built from TRBV12-3 or TRBV12-4 and TRBJ2-5, with TRBD2 matching over 11 bases. CDR3 length: 14 amino acids. V lost 6 bases to trimming and J lost 4 bases; unmatched junction nucleotides: 4. CDR3 region: CASSTSGRGETQYF. The CDR3 DNA sequence: TGTGCCAGCAGCACTAGCGGGAGAGGAGAGACCCAGTACTTC.

In this sample, this clonotype turned up many times. The chain couples TRBV10-3 to TRBJ2-3; a weak D match, TRBD1 (6 bases). The CDR3 has 13 residues. From germline, CDR1 is ENHRY and CDR2 SYGVKD. V dropped 7 bases and J dropped 9 bases, with 17 bases sitting between them. The CDR3 region is CAIMMGATLTQYF. In DNA, the CDR3 is TGTGCCATCATGATGGGGGCCACGTTAACGCAGTATTTT.

A word on this clonotype: A much larger clone sits a single nucleotide away, making a read error possible. The V gene is TRBV4-3, the J gene TRBJ2-1, with TRBD1 matching over 7 bases. The V gene's germline CDR1 is LGHNA and CDR2 YSLEER. This CDR3 is 12 amino acids long. CDR3 residues: CVSSPTGYEQFF. The CDR3 DNA reads as TGCGTCAGCAGCCCGACAGGGTATGAGCAGTTCTTC.

The chain carries TRBV25-1 and TRBJ2-2; possible D gene TRBD2, 6 bases. The V end lost 4 bases, the J end lost 4 bases, and 10 bases lay between the germline ends. The germline V gene has CDR1 MGHDK and CDR2 SYGVNS. The length of the CDR3 is 14 residues. The CDR3 DNA follows: TGTGCCAGCAGTGGGGGGGATTCCACCGGGGAGCTGTTTTTT. This encodes CASSGGDSTGELFF.

Turning to this clonotype: At one boundary the junction diverges from the germline segment, which might be a read error. The V call is TRBV7-2, the J call TRBJ2-7, with D maybe TRBD1 (6 bases). The CDR3 spans 15 residues. Germline CDR1 is SGHTA and CDR2 is FQGNSA. The CDR3 spells CASSPRTEKTYEQHF. The CDR3, as DNA: TGTGCCAGCAGCCCTCGGACAGAGAAGACTTACGAGCAGCACTTC.

Worth noting for this clonotype: A read error may produce the germline difference seen at one junction end. The chain carries TRBV9 and TRBJ2-5; 7 bases align to TRBD2. The CDR3 length is 15 residues. In germline, CDR1 is SGDLS, CDR2 YYNGEE. DNA of the CDR3: TGTGCCAGCAGCGGGGGGGGACGGACAAAAGAGCCCCAGTACTTC. It is translated as CASSGGGRTKEPQYF.

The chain uses TRBV6-6 and TRBJ2-1, with 7 bases aligning to TRBD1. CDR1 and CDR2 (germline): MNHNY, SVGAGI (reference sequence). The CDR3 runs to 16 residues. Germline trimming cut 10 bases from V and 6 bases from J; bases unmatched to any gene: 18. The CDR3 DNA reads TGTGCCACCAAAGTCCCCGGGACAGCAGAAAGCAATGAGCAGTTCTTC. This gives the protein CATKVPGTAESNEQFF.

The V and J genes are TRBV6-2 or TRBV6-3 and TRBJ1-2, with 7 bases identical to TRBD1. CDR3 length: 14 amino acids. V trimming: 2 bases; J trimming: 4 bases; junction bases outside the gene matches: 4. Germline V CDR1 and CDR2: MNHEY, SVGEGT. The CDR3 DNA reads TGTGCCAGCAGTTACCTGGACAGGACCTATGGCTACACCTTC. This translates into CASSYLDRTYGYTF.

The V and J genes are TRBV12-3 or TRBV12-4 and TRBJ2-5; tentative D call: TRBD1 (6 bases). V dropped 4 bases and J dropped 1 base, with 10 bases sitting between them. The CDR3 has 14 amino acids. CDR3 in DNA: TGTGCCAGCAGTTCATGGACAGCCCAAGAGACCCAGTACTTC. Its protein is CASSSWTAQETQYF.

As for this clonotype: At one of its ends the junction is not consistent with the germline gene, which may arise from a read error. The chain couples TRBV7-9 to TRBJ2-1, with TRBD1 matching over 8 bases. This CDR3 is built from 14 residues. The germline V gene has CDR1 SEHNR and CDR2 FQNEAQ (reference sequence). The CDR3 region is CANSTPDRANEQFF. The CDR3 DNA reads TGTGCCAACAGCACACCGGACAGGGCAAATGAGCAGTTCTTC.

This clonotype was seen repeatedly, ten times or more. CDR3: CASSPSCVYEQYF. The CDR3, as DNA: TGTGCCAGCAGCCCTTCGTGTGTCTACGAGCAGTACTTC. The chain carries TRBV6-7 and TRBJ2-7; D is undetermined. TRBV6-7 is annotated as an ORF whose role is uncertain. The CDR3 runs 13 residues. V gave up 6 bases and J gave up 3 bases, with 12 bases separating them.

The chain couples TRBV28 to TRBJ2-7; 13 positions match TRBD2. With 5 bases clipped from V and 4 bases from J, the junction kept 8 bases outside the gene matches. Germline CDR1 MDHEN, CDR2 SYDVKM. The CDR3 has 16 amino acids. This chain's CDR3 is CASSARTSGSVYEQYF. In nucleotides, the CDR3 is TGTGCCAGCAGTGCCCGGACTAGCGGGAGTGTGTACGAGCAGTACTTC.

The gene calls are TRBV13 and TRBJ1-1; D remains unclear. The length of the CDR3 is 14 residues. Trimming removed 0 bases from V and 4 bases from J, with 9 bases in between. CDR1 PRHDT and CDR2 FYEKMQ come from the germline V gene (reference sequence). CDR3 in amino acids: CASSLGVVGTEAFF. In DNA, the CDR3 is TGTGCCAGCAGCTTAGGGGTAGTGGGCACTGAAGCTTTCTTT.